This is a list of T cell receptor beta chains from one sample in a study of OX40 agonist ivuxolimab in advanced cancers. Measured with immunoSEQ multiplex PCR; TCRdb has only the in-frame clones, and not every one. The data hold over 20,000 clones, with around three quarters observed a single time. The specimen was CD4+ or CD8+ T cells sorted from blood, collected in a trial of the OX40 agonist ivuxolimab. The receptors were sampled from an adult with an advanced solid tumor such as melanoma, head and neck, liver or kidney cancer. Each CDR3 is given with its conserved first and last residue. Clone size appears in some rows only: once, few, many, or a class for an expanded clone.

j_call v_call clone_size cdr3_aa
TRBJ1-4 TRBV27 NA CASSFFGSSNEKLFF
TRBJ2-7 TRBV5-4 once CASSLKGEIYEQYF
TRBJ1-4 TRBV13 NA CASSLGRGATNEKLFF
TRBJ2-1 TRBV10-1 few CASGGAGTRNEQFF
TRBJ1-3 TRBV21-1 once CASSRYDGRSGNTIYF
TRBJ2-4 TRBV18 few CASSETDPGKNIQYF
TRBJ2-5 TRBV5-1 NA CASEDQETQYF
TRBJ1-1 TRBV6-5 NA CASSYRTGPKGEAFF
TRBJ2-7 TRBV4-2 NA CASSLDRRAYEQYF
TRBJ1-2 TRBV6-4 NA CASSDSGIGYTF
TRBJ1-3 TRBV5-4 NA CASSAASRGQRNTIYF
TRBJ1-2 TRBV21-1 NA CASSKARDYGYTF
TRBJ2-3 TRBV5-1 NA CASSPETSGRSSDTQYF
TRBJ2-2 TRBV29-1 NA CSFRLAGELFF